This entry lists 27 T cell receptor beta chains sequenced from one sample in a study of shared clonotypes between healthy human individuals. The repertoire was sequenced with immunoSEQ multiplex PCR; TCRdb's copy has only in-frame clones and lacks some. The data hold 550,000 to 750,000 clones, with approximately 90% observed a single time. Only CD45RO-negative cells positively selected for CCR7 counted as naive CD8 cells, so terminally differentiated effector memory CD45RA+ cells were excluded. The specimen sequenced was naive CD8+ T cells sorted from blood. The receptors originated from a young man in good health.

The V call is TRBV10-2, the J call TRBJ1-1, with TRBD1 identical over 8 bases. Trimming removed 6 bases from V and 4 bases from J; junction bases left unmatched: 16. Germline-derived CDR1 and CDR2 are WSHSY and SAAADI. There are 17 residues in the CDR3. Here the CDR3 reads CASSPVIQGERSTEAFF. The CDR3 DNA reads as TGCGCCAGCAGCCCCGTTATACAGGGGGAAAGGAGCACTGAAGCTTTCTTT.

This clone was counted once. The rearrangement links TRBV11-2 to TRBJ2-7; 9 nucleotides line up with TRBD2. CDR3 length: 16 residues. The germline gives CDR1 SGHAT, CDR2 FQNNGV. V lost 5 bases to trimming and J lost 5 bases; unmatched junction nucleotides: 13. This chain's CDR3 is CASSAKGAGGPHEQYF. In DNA form, the CDR3 reads TGTGCCAGCAGCGCCAAGGGTGCGGGAGGGCCCCACGAGCAGTACTTC.

This clone has a single count. The chain couples TRBV11-2 to TRBJ2-7; D unclear. The CDR3 sequence is 14 residues long. CDR1 and CDR2 (germline): SGHAT, FQNNGV. Between the trimmed V and J ends, which lost 6 bases and 4 bases, there was a span of 16 bases. CDR3 loop: CASRDSSVWYEQYF. The CDR3 DNA follows: TGTGCCAGCAGAGACTCCTCGGTGTGGTACGAGCAGTACTTC.

This chain connects TRBV15 to TRBJ2-6; TRBD2 aligns across 7 bases. There are 16 residues in the CDR3. Looked up from germline, CDR1 is LNHNV and CDR2 is YYDKDF (reference sequence). V gave up 3 bases and J gave up 5 bases; unmatched junction bases: 7. The CDR3, as DNA: TGTGCCACCAGCAGGTCCACCGGGACTAGGGCCAACGTCCTGACTTTC. Translation gives CATSRSTGTRANVLTF.

This chain joins TRBV12-5 and TRBJ2-3; TRBD2 matches 7 bases. V was pared by 7 bases and J by 2 bases, with 9 bases of the junction left unmatched. CDR1 and CDR2 (germline): LGHNT, FRNRAP. There are 15 residues in the CDR3. The CDR3 bases are TGTGCTAGTGCCTTTGACGGGGGGATCACAGATACGCAGTATTTT. Residues: CASAFDGGITDTQYF.

The chain links TRBV5-1 to TRBJ1-1; a possible D gene is TRBD1 (6 bases). V lost 6 bases and J 0 bases, leaving 12 bases between the germline ends. Germline loops: CDR1 SGHRS, CDR2 YFSETQ. CDR3 length equals 14 residues. The DNA for the CDR3 is TGCGCCAGCACCATGGACAGCATGAACACTGAAGCTTTCTTT. Its translation is CASTMDSMNTEAFF.

The chain joins TRBV5-1 to TRBJ2-3, with D perhaps matching TRBD2 (5 bases). Trimming took 8 bases from V and 5 from J, leaving 21 bases between them. CDR3 length: 15 amino acids. In germline, CDR1 is SGHRS, CDR2 YFSETQ. The CDR3 DNA sequence: TGCGCCAGTCTCCCCGAGGGCCATGGTTTAGATACGCAGTATTTT. Amino acid sequence: CASLPEGHGLDTQYF.

Only one count was recorded for this clone. This sequence joins TRBV11-2 and TRBJ2-4; D may be TRBD1 or TRBD2 (5 bases each). V lost 5 bases and J lost 7, with 27 bases in between. The CDR3 loop spans 18 amino acids. The germline CDR1 and CDR2 sequences are SGHAT and FQNNGV. The CDR3 loop reads CASSGRGADYTLKNIQYF. DNA for the CDR3: TGTGCCAGCAGCGGCCGAGGGGCAGACTATACATTAAAGAACATTCAGTACTTC.

Comment on this clone: Distinct nucleotide sequences in the sample also encode this CDR3. The J gene is TRBJ2-7, the V gene TRBV29-1; TRBD1 might be the D (5 bases). The CDR3 runs to 12 residues. The V end lost 4 bases, the J end lost 4 bases, and 11 bases lay between the germline ends. The germline V gene encodes CDR1 SQVTM and CDR2 ANQGSEA. The CDR3 nucleotides are TGCAGCGTTGTTGGAGACAGTTACGAGCAGTACTTC. Protein: CSVVGDSYEQYF.

The chain joins TRBV12-1 to TRBJ2-7. TRBV12-1 is assigned pseudogene status. The CDR3 totals 13 residues. CDR3 bases: TGTGCCAGCAGCTTTCTTGTACCCTACGAGCAGTACTTC. Translating it yields CASSFLVPYEQYF.

This chain links TRBV29-1 with TRBJ2-7, with 10 nucleotides matching TRBD1. Germline V gene sequence: CDR1 SQVTM, CDR2 ANQGSEA. The trim removed 5 bases at V and 3 bases at J, leaving 4 bases unmatched. The CDR3 contains 13 residues. In nucleotides, the CDR3 is TGCAGCGTTTCCGGACAGGGGGACTACGAGCAGTACTTC. Amino acids: CSVSGQGDYEQYF.

The chain links TRBV5-1 to TRBJ2-1, with D unclear. Germline V gene data show CDR1 as SGHRS and CDR2 as YFSETQ. The CDR3 extends over 15 amino acids. V was pared by 2 bases and J by 5 bases, with 14 bases between. This CDR3 reads CASSFRGPTHNEQFF. CDR3 nucleotides: TGCGCCAGCAGCTTCAGAGGCCCCACTCACAATGAGCAGTTCTTC.

This clone is a singleton in its sample. The CDR3 DNA is TGTGCCACCAGCAGAGATCGGGACAGGGGATTGAATCAGCCCCAGCATTTT. It codes for CATSRDRDRGLNQPQHF. The V call is TRBV15, the J call TRBJ1-5, with 10 bases identical to TRBD1. The germline CDR1 and CDR2 sequences are LNHNV and YYDKDF (reference sequence). The length of the CDR3 is 17 residues. V shed 0 bases, J shed 4 bases, and the junction held 6 bases outside the gene matches.

V usage is TRBV9 and J usage is TRBJ2-7, with 7 bases lining up with TRBD2. The CDR3 is 13 amino acids. Per the germline V gene, CDR1 is SGDLS and CDR2 is YYNGEE. J gave up 5 bases and V 0 bases, and 2 bases lay outside the gene matches. CDR3 residues: CASSVAGGHEQYF. CDR3 sequence (DNA): TGTGCCAGCAGCGTAGCGGGAGGCCACGAGCAGTACTTC. Drawing the rest from reference TRBV9 and TRBJ2-7, the complete variable domain is DSGVTQTPKHLITATGQRVTLRCSPRSGDLSVYWYQQSLDQGLQFLIQYYNGEERAKGNILERFSAQQFPDLHSELNLSSLELGDSALYFCASSVAGGHEQYFGPGTRLTVT.

This sequence joins TRBV19 and TRBJ2-1, with 11 nucleotides matching TRBD2. CDR1 is LNHDA and CDR2 is SQIVND in the germline V gene (reference sequence). This CDR3 has 15 residues. V was clipped by 6 bases and J by 2 bases; unmatched bases: 3. The CDR3 protein is CASRSSGGTYNEQFF. The DNA for the CDR3 is TGTGCCAGTAGGTCTAGCGGGGGGACCTACAATGAGCAGTTCTTC.

The J gene is TRBJ1-3, the V gene TRBV7-9; D might be TRBD1 (6 bases). Trimming left V 11 bases short and J 0 bases short, with 23 bases between. Germline CDR1 SEHNR, CDR2 FQNEAQ (reference sequence). This CDR3 is built from 17 residues. As DNA, the CDR3 is TGTGCCGGAAGCAGGGGCCGCGAGAGCCTCTCTGGAAACACCATATATTTT. Amino acid sequence: CAGSRGRESLSGNTIYF. Drawing the rest from reference TRBV7-9 and TRBJ1-3, the complete variable domain is DTGVSQNPRHKITKRGQNVTFRCDPISEHNRLYWYRQTLGQGPEFLTYFQNEAQLEKSRLLSDRFSAERPKGSFSTLEIQRTEQGDSAMYLCAGSRGRESLSGNTIYFGEGSWLTVV.

The chain joins TRBV7-2 to TRBJ2-7; 9 bases match TRBD1. The CDR3 sequence is 15 residues long. From germline, CDR1 is SGHTA and CDR2 FQGNSA. Trimming took 5 bases from V and 3 from J; bases not matched to a gene: 8. The CDR3 region is CASSPGQGRFYEQYF. The CDR3 nucleotides are TGTGCCAGCAGCCCGGGACAGGGAAGATTCTACGAGCAGTACTTC.

CDR3 sequence (DNA): TGTGCCAGCAGCGATACCCCGGGAGCCGACAATGAGCAGTTCTTC. Protein: CASSDTPGADNEQFF. The chain uses TRBV9 and TRBJ2-1, with D tentatively TRBD2 (6 bases). The germline V gene encodes CDR1 SGDLS and CDR2 YYNGEE. The CDR3 totals 15 residues. With 3 bases removed from V and 5 bases from J, the gap between germline ends came to 15 bases.

The genes are TRBV4-1 and TRBJ2-7; 9 bases are shared with TRBD1. Germline-derived CDR1 and CDR2 are MGHRA and YSYEKL. There are 15 residues in the CDR3. V lost 4 bases to trimming and J lost 4 bases; unmatched junction nucleotides: 8. DNA for the CDR3: TGCGCCAGCAGCCCAGAGACGGACAGGGGATACGAGCAGTACTTC. Translated, it gives CASSPETDRGYEQYF.

This clone was seen only a few times. For the CDR3, the DNA is TGTGCCAGCAGCTTATTGGGACAGGGGATCAATCAGCCCCAGCATTTT. Its translation: CASSLLGQGINQPQHF. The chain combines TRBV7-2 with TRBJ1-5, with 10 nucleotides matching TRBD1. The CDR3 has 16 amino acids. Trimming at V came to 2 bases and at J to 3 bases, leaving 4 bases not matched to a gene. Per germline, CDR1 SGHTA and CDR2 FQGNSA.

This chain connects TRBV4-1 to TRBJ2-7; D uncertain. CDR1 and CDR2 from the germline V gene are MGHRA and YSYEKL. The CDR3 covers 14 residues. The germline V and J ends were trimmed by 2 bases and 2 bases, with 10 bases remaining between them. CDR3: CASSQFDATYEQYF. CDR3 DNA sequence: TGCGCCAGCAGCCAATTCGACGCGACCTACGAGCAGTACTTC.

This chain links TRBV9 with TRBJ2-7; maybe TRBD1 (6 bases). Germline CDR1 SGDLS, CDR2 YYNGEE. The CDR3 is 13 residues long. V lost 3 bases and J lost 5, with 12 bases in between. CDR3 loop: CASSDRALNEQYF. The CDR3 region has the DNA TGTGCCAGCAGCGACAGGGCGTTGAACGAGCAGTACTTC. The variable domain in full, completed from reference TRBV9 and TRBJ2-7, reads DSGVTQTPKHLITATGQRVTLRCSPRSGDLSVYWYQQSLDQGLQFLIQYYNGEERAKGNILERFSAQQFPDLHSELNLSSLELGDSALYFCASSDRALNEQYFGPGTRLTVT.

For this clone: The same CDR3 also results from other DNA sequences found in this sample. V and J are TRBV27 and TRBJ2-7; D gene ambiguous. V was clipped by 3 bases and J by 1 base, with 10 bases between them. Germline V CDR1 and CDR2: MNHEY, SMNVEV (reference sequence). The CDR3 contains 14 residues. The CDR3 region is CASSFSRSSYEQYF. The CDR3 nucleotides are TGTGCCAGCAGTTTCTCCAGGTCGTCCTACGAGCAGTACTTC.

This chain links TRBV4-3 with TRBJ2-7; tentative D call: TRBD2 (5 bases). CDR1 LGHNA and CDR2 YSLEER come from the germline V gene. The CDR3 sequence is 15 residues long. Trimming removed 3 bases at V and 2 bases at J, with 14 bases between. The CDR3 DNA follows: TGCGCCAGCAGCCAGGGGAGAGCAGGCACCTACGAGCAGTACTTC. Residues: CASSQGRAGTYEQYF.

This chain uses TRBV30 with TRBJ2-7; D uncertain. In germline, CDR1 is GTSNPN, CDR2 SVGIG (reference sequence). V was clipped by 3 bases and J by 0 bases, with 15 bases between them. This CDR3 region has 15 residues. DNA for the CDR3: TGTGCCTGGAGCGGCCGGATGGTGAGCTCCTACGAGCAGTACTTC. Translation: CAWSGRMVSSYEQYF.

The genes are TRBV6-4 and TRBJ1-2; D ambiguous. The V gene lost 2 bases and the J gene lost 2 bases, with 6 bases spanning the gap. Germline V lookup: CDR1 MRHNA, CDR2 SNTAGT. This CDR3 is 13 amino acids long. The CDR3 nucleotides read TGTGCCAGCAGTGACGGGGAGAACTATGGCTACACCTTC. Protein sequence: CASSDGENYGYTF.

The chain carries TRBV28 and TRBJ2-7; D may match TRBD1 or TRBD2 (5 bases each). Germline V CDR1 and CDR2: MDHEN, SYDVKM. The CDR3 is 15 residues long. V lost 2 bases and J 2 bases, leaving 13 bases between the germline ends. CDR3 region: CASSLRKGPAYEQYF. CDR3 DNA sequence: TGTGCCAGCAGTTTAAGGAAGGGACCCGCCTACGAGCAGTACTTC.